The clone carrying this TCR beta chain was seen at least ten times. The antigen is not known. Regarding time point: persistent/refractory GD, antithyroid drugs over 5 years with positive TRAb. PBMC RNA was the source of the TCR library. Graves' disease diagnosis used American Thyroid Association guidelines. This sample is drawn from a study of regulatory T cells in long-lasting Graves disease. Whole-study context: To qualify as persistent, Graves' disease required over 5 years of antithyroid drugs with positive TSH receptor antibodies. Whole-study results and caveats: Shared public clonotypes totalled over 2,500 in persistent patients, compared with about 930 in new patients.

According to the study, TCR beta libraries were built with iRepertoire HTBI primers and CDR3-region Arm-PCR. Authors' methods: Overall, samples carried more than 55 TRBV and around 13 TRBJ segments. Via MiXCR, TCRdb re-called the multiplex PCR reads, giving one row per CDR3 protein. V and J calls and clone size were set by TCRdb, not the authors. This table has hundreds of thousands of distinct CDR3 sequences, more than 20% appearing once. The CDR3 sequence is 14 residues long. The germline CDR1 and CDR2 sequences are MNHNS and SASEGT. The germline V and J ends were trimmed by 9 bases and 2 bases, with 17 bases remaining between them.

Material: peripheral blood mononuclear cells (PBMCs), obtained when the disease was refractory, from a patient treated with antithyroid drugs. The receptor was derived from a female donor with Graves disease. The chain is built from TRBV6-1 and TRBJ2-7; tentative D call: TRBD2 (6 bases). DNA for the CDR3: TGTGCCAGTAGGAAAGCCGGGGGAACCTACGAGCAGTACTTC. It encodes CASRKAGGTYEQYF.